This is a list of T cell receptor beta chains from one sample in a study of blood T cell repertoires in COVID-19. This table comes from immunoSEQ multiplex PCR, and its TCRdb copy is limited to in-frame clones, with some not included. The sample lists roughly 70,000 clones, approximately 80% occurring once. The sequenced sample consisted of peripheral blood. The receptors were sampled from a man aged 55 to 69 with COVID-19, enrolled during active disease. CDR3s include the opening cysteine and the closing phenylalanine or tryptophan. The D gene is left open where the match is weak. Size tells how often a clone was seen (once, few, many) or the class of an expanded clone, and some rows leave it out.

j_gene | d_gene | v_gene | abundance | CDR3nt | CDR3aa
TRBJ2-2 | TRBD1 | TRBV27 | . | TGTGCCAGCAGTCCAACGACAGGGACGGTGGCCGGGGAGCTGTTTTTT | CASSPTTGTVAGELFF
TRBJ2-7 | TRBD1 | TRBV6-5 | . | TGTGCCAGCAGCGAGGGACAGCTTTACGAGCAGTACTTC | CASSEGQLYEQYF
TRBJ1-3 | TRBD1 | TRBV10-3 | once | TGTGCCATCAGTGACCCCGGGACAGTCTCTGGAAACACCATATATTTT | CAISDPGTVSGNTIYF
TRBJ2-7 | . | TRBV2 | . | TGTGCCAGCAGTGGAGATTATTCCGAGCAGTACTTC | CASSGDYSEQYF
TRBJ2-1 | . | TRBV24-1 | . | TGTGCCACCAGTGACCAGGGACTCCTCGAGCAGTTCTTC | CATSDQGLLEQFF
TRBJ1-5 | . | TRBV19 | . | TGTGCCAGTAGAGGAGGATATGGGCCGAATCAGCCCCAGCATTTT | CASRGGYGPNQPQHF
TRBJ2-1 | TRBD2 | TRBV2 | . | TGTGCCAGCAAGATCACTAGCGGGGGGGCCTTTGAGCAGTTCTTC | CASKITSGGAFEQFF
TRBJ1-1 | . | TRBV30 | . | TGTGCCTGGAGACCCCAAGCTAACACTGAAGCTTTCTTT | CAWRPQANTEAFF
TRBJ2-5 | TRBD1 | TRBV24-1 | . | TGTGCCACCAGTGACCTGACAGGGGGGCAAGAGACCCAGTACTTC | CATSDLTGGQETQYF
TRBJ2-5 | . | TRBV4-1 | . | TGCGCCAGCAGTCCAGAAGGGGCGGTAAGGGAGACCCAGTACTTC | CASSPEGAVRETQYF